This TCR beta chain came from a study of cytomegalovirus exposure and HLA in healthy donors. Worth noting for this clone: Its antigen remains unknown.

Assay used: immunoSEQ multiplex PCR; TCRdb lists only in-frame clones, some missing. The sample carries about 260,000 clones, 90% recorded once. V lost 4 bases, J lost 0 bases, and 3 bases stayed unmatched. CDR3 length equals 14 residues. The germline V gene has CDR1 MGHRA and CDR2 YSYEKL. The donors formed part of the approximately 120-subject validation cohort, distinct from the roughly 700-subject first cohort. The study's findings and limits: There were a few CMV-associated chains whose specificity for CMV antigens was confirmed in vitro.

The chain carries TRBV4-1 and TRBJ2-7; TRBD1 agrees at 7 bases. Sequenced: PBMCs. The TCR originated in a woman in her 30s in good health and CMV-seronegative. This CDR3 reads CASSPGQVSYEQYF. The CDR3 nucleotides are TGCGCCAGCAGCCCCGGACAGGTCTCCTACGAGCAGTACTTC.